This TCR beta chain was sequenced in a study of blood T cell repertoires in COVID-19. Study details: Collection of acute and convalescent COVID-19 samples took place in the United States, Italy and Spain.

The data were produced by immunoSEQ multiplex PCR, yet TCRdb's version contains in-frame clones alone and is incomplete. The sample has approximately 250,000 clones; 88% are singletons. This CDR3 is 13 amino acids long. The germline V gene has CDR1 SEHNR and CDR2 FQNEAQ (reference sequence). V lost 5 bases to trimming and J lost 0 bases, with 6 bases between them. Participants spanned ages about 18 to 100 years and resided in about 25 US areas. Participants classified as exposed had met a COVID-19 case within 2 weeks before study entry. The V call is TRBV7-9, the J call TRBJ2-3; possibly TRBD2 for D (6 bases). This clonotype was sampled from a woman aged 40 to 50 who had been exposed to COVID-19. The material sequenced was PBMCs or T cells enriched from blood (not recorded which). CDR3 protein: CASSAGSTDTQYF. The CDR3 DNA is TGTGCCAGCAGCGCGGGGAGCACAGATACGCAGTATTTT.